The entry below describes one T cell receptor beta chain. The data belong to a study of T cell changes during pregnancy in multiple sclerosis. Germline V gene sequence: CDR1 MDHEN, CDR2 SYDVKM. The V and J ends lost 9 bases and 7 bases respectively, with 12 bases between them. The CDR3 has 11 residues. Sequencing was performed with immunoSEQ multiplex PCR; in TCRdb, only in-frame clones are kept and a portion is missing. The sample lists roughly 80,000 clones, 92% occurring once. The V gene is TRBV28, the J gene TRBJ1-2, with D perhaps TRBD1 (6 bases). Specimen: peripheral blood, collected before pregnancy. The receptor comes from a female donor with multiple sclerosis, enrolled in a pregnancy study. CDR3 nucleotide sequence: TGTGCCAGTAACATAGGGGGTGGCTACACCTTC. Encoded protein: CASNIGGGYTF.